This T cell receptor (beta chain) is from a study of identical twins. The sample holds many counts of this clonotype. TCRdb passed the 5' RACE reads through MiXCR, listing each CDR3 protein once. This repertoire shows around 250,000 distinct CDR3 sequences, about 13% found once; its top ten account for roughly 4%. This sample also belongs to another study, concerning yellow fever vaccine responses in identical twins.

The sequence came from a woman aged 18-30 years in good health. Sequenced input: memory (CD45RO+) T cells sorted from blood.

CDR3 in DNA: TGTGCCAGCAGCTTCGGAGCGGATACGCAGTATTTT. This gives the protein CASSFGADTQYF. The gene calls are TRBV5-8 and TRBJ2-3; D call uncertain. CDR3 length equals 12 residues. The germline V and J ends were trimmed by 2 bases and 6 bases, with 7 bases remaining between them. Germline V gene lookup returns CDR1 SGHTS and CDR2 YDEGEE.